Given below is one T cell receptor beta chain in context. The data are from a study of shared clonotypes between healthy human individuals. Every donor was a Caucasian adult from Nashville, Tennessee. V dropped 6 bases and J dropped 0; count of bases not matched to a gene: 7. Germline V gene sequence: CDR1 SQVTM, CDR2 ANQGSEA. The CDR3 totals 14 residues. Assay used: immunoSEQ multiplex PCR; TCRdb lists only in-frame clones, some missing. This table holds around 2.5 million clones, approximately 94% found once. Source material: naive CD4+ T cells from PBMCs. Subset reported: CD45RA+ positively selected. The gene calls are TRBV29-1 and TRBJ2-7; TRBD2 matches at 8 bases. The sequence came from a young man in good health. Some clones in this sample may be carry-over from other donors' samples. This CDR3 is CSVEYSGISYEQYF. The CDR3 DNA sequence: TGCAGCGTCGAATATAGCGGGATCTCCTACGAGCAGTACTTC.